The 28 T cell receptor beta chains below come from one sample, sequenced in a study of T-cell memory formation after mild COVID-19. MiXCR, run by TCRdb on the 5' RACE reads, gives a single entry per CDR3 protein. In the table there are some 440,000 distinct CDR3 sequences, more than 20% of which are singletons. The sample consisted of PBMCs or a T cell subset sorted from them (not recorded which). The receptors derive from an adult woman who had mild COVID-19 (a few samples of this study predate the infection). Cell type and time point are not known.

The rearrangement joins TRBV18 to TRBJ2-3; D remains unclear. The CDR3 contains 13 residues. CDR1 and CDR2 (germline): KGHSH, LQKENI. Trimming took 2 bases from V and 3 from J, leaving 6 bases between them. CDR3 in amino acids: CASSPKTTDTQYF. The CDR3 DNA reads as TGTGCCAGCTCACCAAAGACTACAGATACGCAGTATTTT.

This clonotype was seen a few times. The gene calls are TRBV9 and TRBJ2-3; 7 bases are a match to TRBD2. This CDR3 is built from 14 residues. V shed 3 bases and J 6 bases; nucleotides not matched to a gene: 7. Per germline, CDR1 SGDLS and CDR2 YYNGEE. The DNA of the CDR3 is TGTGCCAGCAGCGCCCCACCGCGGGGGGATACGCAGTATTTT. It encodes CASSAPPRGDTQYF.

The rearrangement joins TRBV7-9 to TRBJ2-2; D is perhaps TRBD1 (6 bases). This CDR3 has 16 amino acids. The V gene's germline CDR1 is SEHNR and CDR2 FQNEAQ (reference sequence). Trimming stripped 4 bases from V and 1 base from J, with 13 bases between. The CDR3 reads CASSSRGHLNTGELFF. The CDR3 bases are TGTGCCAGCAGCTCCAGGGGCCACCTGAACACCGGGGAGCTGTTTTTT.

The DNA for the CDR3 is TGTGCCAGCAGTTTCAACTACTACACCGGGGAGCTGTTTTTT. Its translation is CASSFNYYTGELFF. The genes are TRBV12-3 or TRBV12-4 and TRBJ2-2; D gene ambiguous. Between the trimmed V and J ends, which lost 3 bases and 3 bases, there was a span of 8 bases. The CDR3 runs to 14 residues.

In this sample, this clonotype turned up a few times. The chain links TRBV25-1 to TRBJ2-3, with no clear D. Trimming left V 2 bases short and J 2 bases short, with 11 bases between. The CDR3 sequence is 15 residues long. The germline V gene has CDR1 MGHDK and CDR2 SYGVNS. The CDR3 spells CASSENERPTDTQYF. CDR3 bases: TGTGCCAGCAGTGAAAATGAGCGACCCACAGATACGCAGTATTTT.

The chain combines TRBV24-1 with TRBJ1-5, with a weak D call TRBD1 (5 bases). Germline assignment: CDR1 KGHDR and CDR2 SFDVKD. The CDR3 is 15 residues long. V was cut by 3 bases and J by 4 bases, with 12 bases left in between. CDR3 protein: CATSDPGTGNQPQHF. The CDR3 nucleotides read TGTGCCACCAGTGATCCCGGGACGGGAAATCAGCCCCAGCATTTT.

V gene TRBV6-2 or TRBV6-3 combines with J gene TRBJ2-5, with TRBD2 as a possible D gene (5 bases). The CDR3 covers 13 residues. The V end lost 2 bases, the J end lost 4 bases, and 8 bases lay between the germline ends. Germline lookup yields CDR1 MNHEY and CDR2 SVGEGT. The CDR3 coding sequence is TGTGCCAGCAGTTACGTCGAGGGAGAGACCCAGTACTTC. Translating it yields CASSYVEGETQYF.

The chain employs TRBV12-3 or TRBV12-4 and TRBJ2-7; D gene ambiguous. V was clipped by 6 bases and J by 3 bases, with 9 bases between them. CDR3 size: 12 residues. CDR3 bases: TGTGCCAGCAGCCCAAACTTCTACGAGCAGTACTTC. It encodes CASSPNFYEQYF.

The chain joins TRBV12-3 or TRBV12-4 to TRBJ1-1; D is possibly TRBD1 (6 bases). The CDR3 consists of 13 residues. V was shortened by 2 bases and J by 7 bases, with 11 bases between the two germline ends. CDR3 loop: CASSLRGVDEAFF. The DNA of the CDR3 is TGTGCCAGCAGTTTAAGGGGGGTCGATGAAGCTTTCTTT.

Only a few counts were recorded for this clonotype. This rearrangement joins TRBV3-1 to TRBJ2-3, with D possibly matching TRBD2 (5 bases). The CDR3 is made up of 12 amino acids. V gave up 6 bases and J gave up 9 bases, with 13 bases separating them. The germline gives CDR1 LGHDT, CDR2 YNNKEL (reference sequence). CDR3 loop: CASSPRDRTQYF. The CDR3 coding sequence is TGTGCCAGCAGTCCCCGGGATCGAACGCAGTATTTT.

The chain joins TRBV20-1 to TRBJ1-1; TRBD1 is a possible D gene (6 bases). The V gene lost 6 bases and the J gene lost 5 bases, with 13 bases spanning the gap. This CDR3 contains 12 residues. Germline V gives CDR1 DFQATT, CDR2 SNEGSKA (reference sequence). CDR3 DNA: TGCAGTGCCAAGGGGGGAGGGACTGAAGCTTTCTTT. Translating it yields CSAKGGGTEAFF.

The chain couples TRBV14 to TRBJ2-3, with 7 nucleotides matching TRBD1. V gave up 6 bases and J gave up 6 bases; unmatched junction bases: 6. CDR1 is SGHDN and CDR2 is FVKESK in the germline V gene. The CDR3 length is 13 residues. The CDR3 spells CASSRQGHDTQYF. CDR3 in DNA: TGTGCCAGCAGTAGACAGGGTCACGATACGCAGTATTTT.

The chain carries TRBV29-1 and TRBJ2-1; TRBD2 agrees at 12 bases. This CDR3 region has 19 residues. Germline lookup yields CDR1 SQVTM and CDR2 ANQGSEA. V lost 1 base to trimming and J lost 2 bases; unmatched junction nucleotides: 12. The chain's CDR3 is CSVEAGLAGGPSAYNEQFF. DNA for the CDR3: TGCAGCGTTGAAGCTGGCCTAGCGGGGGGGCCAAGCGCCTACAATGAGCAGTTCTTC.

In DNA form, the CDR3 reads TGTGCCTGGAGTCTTTGGACAGGGAACACCGGGGAGCTGTTTTTT. Its protein product is CAWSLWTGNTGELFF. This chain links TRBV30 with TRBJ2-2; 7 bases agree with TRBD1. The CDR3 runs 15 residues. J lost 1 base, V lost 2 bases, and 4 bases had no gene match. Germline CDR1 is GTSNPN and CDR2 is SVGIG (reference sequence).

In DNA form, the CDR3 reads TGTGCCACCAGCCCGGACAGGGGGAACACTGAAGCTTTCTTT. Translation gives CATSPDRGNTEAFF. V is TRBV15 and J is TRBJ1-1; 9 bases agree with TRBD1. Looked up from germline, CDR1 is LNHNV and CDR2 is YYDKDF (reference sequence). The CDR3 length is 14 residues. Trimming took 5 bases from V and 1 from J; bases not matched to a gene: 2.

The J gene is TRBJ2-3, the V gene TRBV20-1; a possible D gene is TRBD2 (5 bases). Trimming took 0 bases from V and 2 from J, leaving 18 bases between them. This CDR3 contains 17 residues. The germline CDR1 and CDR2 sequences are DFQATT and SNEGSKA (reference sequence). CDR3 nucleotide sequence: TGCAGTGCTAGAGATTATCGGGATACACTCCCCACAGATACGCAGTATTTT. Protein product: CSARDYRDTLPTDTQYF.

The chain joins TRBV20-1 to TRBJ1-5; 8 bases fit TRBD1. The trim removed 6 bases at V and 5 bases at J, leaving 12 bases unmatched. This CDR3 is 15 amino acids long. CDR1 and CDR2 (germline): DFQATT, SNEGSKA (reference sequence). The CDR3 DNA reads TGCAGTGCCGAGACCGCCGGGACAGGAGATCAGCCCCAGCATTTT. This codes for CSAETAGTGDQPQHF.

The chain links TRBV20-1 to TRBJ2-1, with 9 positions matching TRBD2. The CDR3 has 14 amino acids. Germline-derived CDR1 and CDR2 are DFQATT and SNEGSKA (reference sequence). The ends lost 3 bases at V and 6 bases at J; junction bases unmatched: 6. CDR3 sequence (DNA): TGCAGTGCTAGTAGCGGGGGCCCCCTCAATGAGCAGTTCTTC. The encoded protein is CSASSGGPLNEQFF.

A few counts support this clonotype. CDR3 nucleotide sequence: TGCGCCAGCAGCCAAGTTGGAGCGGGGGGGCGGTCCGGGGAGCTGTTTTTT. It encodes CASSQVGAGGRSGELFF. V is TRBV4-1 and J is TRBJ2-2; TRBD2 aligns across 10 bases. J gave up 6 bases and V 1 base, and 8 bases lay outside the gene matches. The germline V gene encodes CDR1 MGHRA and CDR2 YSYEKL. The CDR3 is 17 residues long.

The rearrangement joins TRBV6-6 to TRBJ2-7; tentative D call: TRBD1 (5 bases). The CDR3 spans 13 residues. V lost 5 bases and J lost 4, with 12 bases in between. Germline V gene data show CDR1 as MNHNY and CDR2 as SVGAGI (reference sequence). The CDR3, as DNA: TGTGCCAGCAGTCGCAAGACAGTTTACGAGCAGTACTTC. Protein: CASSRKTVYEQYF.

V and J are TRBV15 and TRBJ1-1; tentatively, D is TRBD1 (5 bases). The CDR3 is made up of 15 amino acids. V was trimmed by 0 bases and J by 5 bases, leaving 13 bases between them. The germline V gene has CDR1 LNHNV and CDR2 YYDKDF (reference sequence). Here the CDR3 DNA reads TGTGCCACCAGCAGAGATCCGGGTGGGGCGACTGAAGCTTTCTTT. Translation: CATSRDPGGATEAFF.

In DNA form, the CDR3 reads TGTGCCAGCAGTCCGGGGACAGGGGGCTGGGTCTATGGCTACACCTTC. Protein sequence: CASSPGTGGWVYGYTF. V is TRBV12-3 or TRBV12-4 and J is TRBJ1-2, with TRBD1 matching 12 bases. This CDR3 has 16 residues. Germline trimming cut 5 bases from V and 4 bases from J; bases unmatched to any gene: 8.

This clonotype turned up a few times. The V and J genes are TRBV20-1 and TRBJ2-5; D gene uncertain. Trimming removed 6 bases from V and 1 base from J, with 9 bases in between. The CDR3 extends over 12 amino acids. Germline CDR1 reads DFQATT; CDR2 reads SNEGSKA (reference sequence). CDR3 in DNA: TGCAGTGCACGGACCCTCCAAGAGACCCAGTACTTC. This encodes CSARTLQETQYF.

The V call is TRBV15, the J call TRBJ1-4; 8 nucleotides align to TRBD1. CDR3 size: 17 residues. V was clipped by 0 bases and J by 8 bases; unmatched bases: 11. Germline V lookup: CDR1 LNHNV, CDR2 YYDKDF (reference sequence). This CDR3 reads CATSRDQGAGEYEKLFF. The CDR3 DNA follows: TGTGCCACCAGCAGAGATCAGGGGGCAGGGGAGTACGAAAAACTGTTTTTT.

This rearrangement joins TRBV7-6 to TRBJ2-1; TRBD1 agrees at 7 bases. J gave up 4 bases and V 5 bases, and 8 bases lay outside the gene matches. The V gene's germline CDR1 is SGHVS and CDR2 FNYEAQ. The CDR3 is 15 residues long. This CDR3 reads CASSPLGTVYNEQFF. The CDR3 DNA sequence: TGTGCCAGCAGCCCTCTGGGGACAGTTTACAATGAGCAGTTCTTC.

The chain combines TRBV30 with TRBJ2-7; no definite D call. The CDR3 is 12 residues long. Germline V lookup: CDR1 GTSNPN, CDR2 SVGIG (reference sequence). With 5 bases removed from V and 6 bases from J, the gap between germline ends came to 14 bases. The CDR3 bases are TGTGCCTGGGCGCCTTCTCGAGGCGAGCAGTACTTC. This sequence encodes CAWAPSRGEQYF.

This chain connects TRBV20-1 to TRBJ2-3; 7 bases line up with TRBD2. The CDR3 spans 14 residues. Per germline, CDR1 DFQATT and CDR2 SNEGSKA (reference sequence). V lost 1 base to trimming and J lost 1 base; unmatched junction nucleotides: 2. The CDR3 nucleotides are TGCAGTGCTAGAGTCCTAGCGGGCACAGATACGCAGTATTTT. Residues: CSARVLAGTDTQYF.

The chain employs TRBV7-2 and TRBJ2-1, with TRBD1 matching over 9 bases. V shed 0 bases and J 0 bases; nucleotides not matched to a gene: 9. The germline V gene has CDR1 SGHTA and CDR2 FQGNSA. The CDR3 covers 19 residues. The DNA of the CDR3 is TGTGCCAGCAGCTTAGCGGAGGGGACAGGGAGGGGCTCCTACAATGAGCAGTTCTTC. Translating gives CASSLAEGTGRGSYNEQFF.